This is a list of T cell receptor beta chains from one sample in a study of blood T cell repertoires in COVID-19. Generated by immunoSEQ multiplex PCR, the TCRdb table keeps only in-frame clones and is missing some. The sample carries approximately 300,000 clones, roughly 90% recorded once. Sequences were obtained from PBMCs or T cells enriched from blood (not recorded which). All receptors derive from a man aged 60-69 years who had recovered from COVID-19. CDR3s include the opening cysteine and the closing phenylalanine or tryptophan. Fields, in order: J gene, V gene, D gene, clone size, CDR3 length, CDR3 protein, CDR3 DNA. D genes are given only for firm matches. Not every row has a clone size; where given, it reads once, few, many or a size class.

>TRBJ2-7|TRBV7-2|TRBD2|-|16
CASSLVSSGSSGEQYF
TGTGCCAGCAGCTTAGTGTCTAGCGGGAGCAGCGGCGAGCAGTACTTC
>TRBJ2-7|TRBV28|-|-|12
CASNTFSYEQYF
TGTGCCAGCAATACATTCTCCTACGAGCAGTACTTC
>TRBJ1-1|TRBV19|TRBD1|-|14
CASSTRGLDTEAFF
TGTGCCAGTAGTACCAGGGGGCTAGACACTGAAGCTTTCTTT
>TRBJ1-3|TRBV6-5|TRBD1|once|15
CASSLPGGSGNTIYF
TGTGCCAGCAGCCTCCCAGGGGGCTCTGGAAACACCATATATTTT
>TRBJ1-2|TRBV18|-|-|15
CASSPYPDPGGGYTF
TGTGCCAGCTCACCCTATCCGGACCCGGGGGGGGGCTACACCTTC
>TRBJ2-2|TRBV5-4|TRBD2|once|15
CASSLVDGGTGELFF
TGTGCCAGCAGCTTGGTCGACGGGGGGACCGGGGAGCTGTTTTTT
>TRBJ1-1|TRBV7-9|-|few|15
CASSPPGQGITEAFF
TGTGCCAGCAGCCCACCCGGCCAGGGCATCACTGAAGCTTTCTTT
>TRBJ2-3|TRBV28|TRBD2|-|15
CASSHLAGYTDTQYF
TGTGCCAGCAGTCACCTAGCGGGATACACAGATACGCAGTATTTT
>TRBJ1-4|TRBV20-1|TRBD1|-|15
CSASATGATNEKLFF
TGCAGTGCTAGTGCCACAGGGGCAACTAATGAAAAACTGTTTTTT
>TRBJ2-7|TRBV20-1|-|-|13
CSASYPGMGEQYF
TGCAGTGCTAGTTACCCAGGGATGGGCGAGCAGTACTTC
>TRBJ1-2|TRBV19|TRBD1|-|15
CASSTRQGINYGYTF
TGTGCCAGTAGTACCAGACAGGGGATTAACTATGGCTACACCTTC
>TRBJ1-2|TRBV6-5|TRBD1|-|14
CASSHRGDNYGYTF
TGTGCCAGCAGTCACAGGGGCGATAACTATGGCTACACCTTC
>TRBJ2-1|TRBV9|-|-|15
CASSVAGSFVNEQFF
TGTGCCAGCAGCGTAGCTGGGAGCTTTGTGAATGAGCAGTTCTTC
>TRBJ1-5|TRBV7-9|TRBD1|-|13
CASSRQGDQPQHF
TGTGCCAGCAGCCGACAGGGGGATCAGCCCCAGCATTTT
>TRBJ2-1|TRBV9|TRBD1|-|13
CASSGQGINEQFF
TGTGCCAGCAGCGGACAGGGTATCAATGAGCAGTTCTTC
>TRBJ1-1|TRBV6-1|-|once|14
CASSELLQNTEAFF
TGTGCCAGCAGTGAATTACTACAGAACACTGAAGCTTTCTTT
>TRBJ2-7|TRBV19|-|-|16
CASSIVGGTEPYEQYF
TGTGCCAGTAGTATAGTTGGCGGCACGGAACCCTACGAGCAGTACTTC
>TRBJ2-7|TRBV28|TRBD1|few|13
CASSFTGGREQYF
TGTGCCAGCAGTTTCACAGGGGGCAGGGAGCAGTACTTC
>TRBJ2-3|TRBV3-1/TRBV3-2|-|once|17
CASSQDRVAGRGDTQYF
TGTGCCAGCAGCCAAGATCGCGTAGCTGGACGGGGAGATACGCAGTATTTT
>TRBJ2-2|TRBV4-1|TRBD1|-|16
CASSQVPGGASGELFF
TGCGCCAGCAGCCAAGTCCCAGGGGGCGCATCCGGGGAGCTGTTTTTT
>TRBJ2-5|TRBV9|TRBD2|medium-sized|17
CASSVRRGGPLQETQYF
TGTGCCAGCAGCGTAAGGCGGGGAGGGCCACTCCAAGAGACCCAGTACTTC
>TRBJ2-1|TRBV4-2|TRBD2|few|17
CASSQEGSGKTYNEQFF
TGTGCCAGCAGCCAAGAGGGTAGCGGGAAGACTTACAATGAGCAGTTCTTC
>TRBJ2-1|TRBV11-2|TRBD2|-|15
CASSISGRSYNEQFF
TGTGCCAGCAGCATAAGCGGGAGGAGCTACAATGAGCAGTTCTTC
>TRBJ2-5|TRBV20-1|TRBD2|-|16
CSASHFGSGIQETQYF
TGCAGTGCTAGTCATTTTGGTAGCGGGATCCAAGAGACCCAGTACTTC
>TRBJ1-1|TRBV7-3|-|few|13
CASSQDLAIGAFF
TGTGCCAGCAGCCAGGACTTAGCGATTGGAGCTTTCTTT
>TRBJ2-1|TRBV24-1|TRBD2|-|17
CATSDLPGAGNYNEQFF
TGTGCCACCAGTGATTTACCCGGAGCGGGAAACTACAATGAGCAGTTCTTC
>TRBJ1-1|TRBV12-3/TRBV12-4|TRBD1|-|13
CASKLTGGTEAFF
TGTGCCAGCAAGCTGACAGGGGGCACTGAAGCTTTCTTT
>TRBJ1-5|TRBV2|TRBD1|-|14
CASSEGRGLGPQHF
TGTGCCAGCAGTGAAGGCAGGGGGTTAGGGCCCCAGCATTTT
>TRBJ2-1|TRBV12-2|-|few|16
CASRFRRAWAYNEQFF
TGTGCAAGTCGCTTTCGGAGGGCCTGGGCCTACAATGAGCAGTTCTTC
>TRBJ2-2|TRBV4-1|TRBD2|-|17
CASSQDWVAGGRGELFF
TGCGCCAGCAGCCAAGATTGGGTAGCGGGAGGGCGCGGGGAGCTGTTTTTT
>TRBJ2-1|TRBV27|-|-|15
CASSLSRQYYNEQFF
TGTGCCAGCAGTTTATCGAGACAGTACTACAATGAGCAGTTCTTC
>TRBJ1-1|TRBV19|-|-|16
CASSIDTGRFRTEAFF
TGTGCCAGTAGTATAGATACGGGGAGGTTTCGCACTGAAGCTTTCTTT